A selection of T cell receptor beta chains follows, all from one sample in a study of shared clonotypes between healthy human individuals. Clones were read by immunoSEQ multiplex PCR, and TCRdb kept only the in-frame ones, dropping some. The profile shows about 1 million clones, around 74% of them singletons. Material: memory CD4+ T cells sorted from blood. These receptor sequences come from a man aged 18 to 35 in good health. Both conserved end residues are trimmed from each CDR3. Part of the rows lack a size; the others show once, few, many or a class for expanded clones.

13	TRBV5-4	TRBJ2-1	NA	ASSLRVEGKGEQF
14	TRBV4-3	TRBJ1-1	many	ASSQGDRGRNTEAF
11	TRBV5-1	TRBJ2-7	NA	ASSRGAVYEQY
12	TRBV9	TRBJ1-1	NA	ASSEGATNTEAF
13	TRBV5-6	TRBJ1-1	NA	ASSSRTGDPTEAF
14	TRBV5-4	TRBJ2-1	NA	ASSLDSTSGYNEQF
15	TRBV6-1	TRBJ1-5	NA	ASSETYRASGNQPQH
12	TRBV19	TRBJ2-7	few	ASSASPVSYEQY
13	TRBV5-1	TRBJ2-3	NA	ASSFSGGKGDTQY
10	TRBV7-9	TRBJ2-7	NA	ASSRTGWEQY
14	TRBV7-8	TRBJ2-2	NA	ASSLAGGWDTGELF
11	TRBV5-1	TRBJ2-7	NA	ASSPVGRYEQY
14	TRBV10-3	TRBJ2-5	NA	AISGSGGQIQETQY